Presented here are 6 T cell receptor beta chains from one specimen sequenced in a study of control samples from healthy donors and cancer patients. Data came from immunoSEQ multiplex PCR; TCRdb stores just in-frame clones and leaves some out. The data show approximately 94,000 clones, over 75% seen once. The sample taken for sequencing was blood. The receptors shown here come from a woman between 45 and 65 years old in good health.

The rearrangement uses TRBV15 and TRBJ2-7; the D gene is possibly TRBD1 (5 bases). The CDR3 is 13 amino acids. Trimming stripped 8 bases from V and 9 bases from J, with 20 bases between. CDR1 is LNHNV, CDR2 YYDKDF, per germline (reference sequence). The CDR3 DNA sequence: TGTGCCACCCAGGGTTCCCAAGCCGGTTTGCAGTACTTC. Amino acid sequence: CATQGSQAGLQYF.

The genes are TRBV11-2 and TRBJ2-3; D remains unclear. The ends were cut back, 2 bases at V and 7 bases at J, with 7 bases in the middle. The germline V gene has CDR1 SGHAT and CDR2 FQNNGV. This CDR3 is built from 12 residues. This CDR3 reads CASSLLFHTQYF. The CDR3 DNA reads as TGTGCCAGCAGCTTACTTTTCCATACGCAGTATTTT.

This rearrangement joins TRBV9 to TRBJ2-1; 7 bases agree with TRBD2. Per germline, CDR1 SGDLS and CDR2 YYNGEE. V shed 0 bases and J 1 base; nucleotides not matched to a gene: 1. CDR3 length equals 15 residues. The CDR3 DNA is TGTGCCAGCAGCGTAGACGGGGGGTCCTACAATGAGCAGTTCTTC. Residues: CASSVDGGSYNEQFF.

This clone was seen just once. J is TRBJ1-2 and V is TRBV18; D may be TRBD1 (5 bases). CDR3 length equals 15 residues. Germline CDR1 and CDR2: KGHSH and LQKENI. With 0 bases removed from V and 6 bases from J, the gap between germline ends came to 14 bases. Written as DNA, the CDR3 is TGTGCCAGCTCACCACCTGGACGGACACCTAATGGCTACACCTTC. Translating gives CASSPPGRTPNGYTF.

This clone was recorded only once. The genes are TRBV27 and TRBJ2-1; 8 bases match TRBD2. V shed 4 bases and J 6 bases; nucleotides not matched to a gene: 5. There are 14 residues in the CDR3. CDR1 and CDR2 (germline): MNHEY, SMNVEV (reference sequence). The CDR3 bases are TGTGCCAGCAGTTCAGCGGGGGCAGGCAATGAGCAGTTCTTC. Residues: CASSSAGAGNEQFF.

V gene TRBV5-6 combines with J gene TRBJ1-4; D perhaps matches TRBD1 (5 bases). CDR1 is SGHDT and CDR2 is YYEEEE in the germline V gene. This CDR3 spans 17 amino acids. The ends were cut back, 4 bases at V and 0 bases at J, with 16 bases in the middle. This CDR3 is CASSAVGGGPTNEKLFF. The CDR3 nucleotides read TGTGCCAGCAGCGCAGTCGGCGGGGGTCCAACTAATGAAAAACTGTTTTTT.